This record concerns one TCR beta chain sequence. What it binds is not known. This specimen belongs to a study of T cell responses to AZD1222 COVID-19 vaccine. Clones were sequenced by immunoSEQ multiplex PCR, and TCRdb holds only the in-frame ones, with some missing. The sample yields some 100,000 clones, roughly 91% seen once. Whole-study results and caveats: Samples come after the peak T cell response, not at day 14. Regions 160-218 and 743-854 dominated among vaccine-associated CD4 TCRs spanning spike.

This receptor was taken from an adult who received the AZD1222 COVID-19 vaccine. The specimen comprised peripheral blood, sampled 28 days after the second AZD1222 dose.

The CDR3 loop is CASRNARELAKNIQYF. The CDR3 coding sequence is TGTGCCAGCAGAAACGCACGAGAACTAGCCAAAAACATTCAGTACTTC. V usage is TRBV7-9 and J usage is TRBJ2-4; D remains unclear. The CDR3 has 16 residues. The germline V and J ends were trimmed by 6 bases and 0 bases, with 15 bases remaining between them. Germline assignment: CDR1 SEHNR and CDR2 FQNEAQ (reference sequence).